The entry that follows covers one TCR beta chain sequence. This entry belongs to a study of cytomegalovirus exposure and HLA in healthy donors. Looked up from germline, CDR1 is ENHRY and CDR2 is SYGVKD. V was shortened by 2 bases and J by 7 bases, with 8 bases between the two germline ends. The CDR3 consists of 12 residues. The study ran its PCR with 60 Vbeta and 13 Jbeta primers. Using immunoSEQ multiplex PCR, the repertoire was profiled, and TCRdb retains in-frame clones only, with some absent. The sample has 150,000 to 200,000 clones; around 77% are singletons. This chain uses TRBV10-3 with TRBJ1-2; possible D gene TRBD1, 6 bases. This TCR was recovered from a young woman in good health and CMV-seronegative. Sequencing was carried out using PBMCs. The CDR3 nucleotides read TGTGCCATCAGTGAGGGACAGATTGGCTACACCTTC. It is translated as CAISEGQIGYTF.